The source of this TCR beta chain is a study of cytomegalovirus exposure and HLA in healthy donors. CDR1 and CDR2 from the germline V gene are LNHDA and SQIVND (reference sequence). V lost 11 bases and J lost 9, with 8 bases in between. The CDR3 covers 9 residues. The PCR employed 60 Vbeta primers together with 13 Jbeta primers. The assay was immunoSEQ multiplex PCR, and TCRdb's table has in-frame clones only and misses some. This sample's table reports about 110,000 clones. Sequencing was done on a sample of PBMCs. The receptor's source is a man aged 25-45 years in good health and CMV-seronegative. V is TRBV19 and J is TRBJ2-1, with D perhaps TRBD1 (5 bases). CDR3: CAAGFEQFF. The CDR3 DNA is TGTGCCGCAGGGTTTGAGCAGTTCTTC.